The rows below give T cell receptor beta chains drawn from one sample of a study of shared clonotypes between healthy human individuals. Profiling relied on immunoSEQ multiplex PCR, and the TCRdb table lists in-frame clones only, not all of them. Of roughly 520,000 clones in the sample, around 95% are singletons; the top ten hold 0.05% to 0.07%. The material sequenced was naive CD4+ T cells sorted from blood. The receptor source for this set is a woman aged 25 to 39 in good health. Both conserved end residues are part of each CDR3. D genes are given only for firm matches. The size of a clone is reported for some rows only, either as once, few or many, or as a class for expanded clones.

size	D	V	J	DNA	CDR3
once	.	TRBV28	TRBJ2-7	TGTGCCGGGCCGGCCGCCTACGAGCAGTACTTC	CAGPAAYEQYF
.	.	TRBV2	TRBJ2-1	TGTGCCAGCAGTGGTGAGACCGTCAGGCAGTTCTTC	CASSGETVRQFF
.	.	TRBV7-9	TRBJ2-7	TGTGCCAGCAGCCACGAGGGGGGCGACGAGCAGTACTTC	CASSHEGGDEQYF
.	.	TRBV29-1	TRBJ2-7	TGCAGCGTTGAGGACAGACCTTACGAGCAGTACTTC	CSVEDRPYEQYF
.	TRBD2	TRBV6-6	TRBJ2-7	TGTGCCAGCAGCTTCTGGGACTACCTAACCGGCTACGAGCAGTACTTC	CASSFWDYLTGYEQYF
.	TRBD1	TRBV28	TRBJ1-2	TGTGCCAGCATGCGGGACAGCAACTATGGCTACACCTTC	CASMRDSNYGYTF
.	.	TRBV5-4	TRBJ1-3	TGTGCCAGCAGCTTGGGTGGAAACACCATATATTTT	CASSLGGNTIYF
.	.	TRBV5-5	TRBJ2-1	TGTGCCAGCAGTTTTCCGGACAGAGAGCAGTTCTTC	CASSFPDREQFF
once	.	TRBV6-1	TRBJ1-3	TGTGCCAGCAGTGCCACCCGGGGTTCAGGAAACACCATATATTTT	CASSATRGSGNTIYF
.	TRBD1	TRBV5-1	TRBJ1-1	TGCGCCAGCAGCCCCGGGACAGGGATTATTCTACCAAACTCTAGGGATGAAGCTTTCTTT	CASSPGTGIILPNSRDEAFF
.	.	TRBV28	TRBJ1-4	TGTGCCAGCAGTTTGGTGGCTGTGGGGGCCAGGGAAAAACTGTTTTTT	CASSLVAVGAREKLFF
.	TRBD2	TRBV2	TRBJ2-7	TGTGCCAGCAGACCCTCGGGACTAGCGGGAGTTCGCGAGCAGTACTTC	CASRPSGLAGVREQYF
.	.	TRBV28	TRBJ1-5	TGTGCCAGCAGTTTACCGCGGAGGCGCAATCAGCCCCAGCATTTT	CASSLPRRRNQPQHF
.	TRBD2	TRBV5-4	TRBJ2-7	TGTGCCAGCAGCCAAGGACTAGCGGGGAACGAGCAGTACTTC	CASSQGLAGNEQYF
.	.	TRBV15	TRBJ2-3	TGTGCCACCAGCAGGAGCCGGGGTTGGGCAGATACGCAGTATTTT	CATSRSRGWADTQYF
.	TRBD2	TRBV19	TRBJ2-3	TGTGCCAGTAGTATAGACCGTAGCGGGTCTAGCACAGATACGCAGTATTTT	CASSIDRSGSSTDTQYF
.	TRBD1	TRBV28	TRBJ2-1	TGTGCCAGCAGTCATCGGACAGGGGGCGTTAATGAGCAGTTCTTC	CASSHRTGGVNEQFF
.	.	TRBV25-1	TRBJ1-5	TGTGCCAGCAGTGAGGCAGGGAGTGGCAATCAGCCCCAGCATTTT	CASSEAGSGNQPQHF
.	.	TRBV27	TRBJ2-2	TGTGCCAGCAGTTGGGGAAGGGAAGGAGCGGAGCTGTTTTTT	CASSWGREGAELFF
.	TRBD1	TRBV28	TRBJ1-1	TGTGCCAGCAGTCCACCCCCTCGAGGGGGCAACACTGAAGCTTTCTTT	CASSPPPRGGNTEAFF
.	.	TRBV2	TRBJ2-1	TGTGCCAGCAGCCCCAGGGAACTAGCACGAAGGAGTGAGCAGTTCTTC	CASSPRELARRSEQFF
.	TRBD1	TRBV28	TRBJ2-1	TGTGCCAGCATCAAGGAACAGGGGGCGAAGTACAATGAGCAGTTCTTC	CASIKEQGAKYNEQFF
.	TRBD2	TRBV5-4	TRBJ2-1	TGTGCCAGCAGCCAGGGACTAGCGGGGGTCAATGAGCAGTTCTTC	CASSQGLAGVNEQFF
.	TRBD1	TRBV11-1	TRBJ2-3	TGTGCCAGCAGGGGACAGGGGGCGAACACAGATACGCAGTATTTT	CASRGQGANTDTQYF
.	.	TRBV28	TRBJ2-7	TGTGCCAGCAGTCCGCCCTACAACTACGAGCAGTACTTC	CASSPPYNYEQYF
.	TRBD2	TRBV28	TRBJ2-7	TGTGCCAGCAGTTCTCCCGGGAGGGGTGGCTACGAGCAGTACTTC	CASSSPGRGGYEQYF
.	.	TRBV18	TRBJ1-5	TGTGCCAGCTCACCCGCCGATCAGCCCCAGCATTTT	CASSPADQPQHF
.	TRBD2	TRBV28	TRBJ2-7	TGTGCCAGCTCGGGGGCTAGCGGGAGCCACGAGCAGTACTTC	CASSGASGSHEQYF
.	TRBD1	TRBV14	TRBJ2-5	TGTGCCAGCAGCCAAGGCACAGGGGGGAAGACCCAGTACTTC	CASSQGTGGKTQYF
.	.	TRBV4-1	TRBJ1-1	TGCGCCAGCAGCCGAGGCCTCGCTGAAGCTTTCTTT	CASSRGLAEAFF
.	TRBD2	TRBV6-1	TRBJ2-3	TGTGCCAGCGGACTAGCGCAGATCTATACAGATACGCAGTATTTT	CASGLAQIYTDTQYF
.	.	TRBV11-2	TRBJ2-7	TGTGCCAGCAGCTTAGATATGTTCGAGCAGTACTTC	CASSLDMFEQYF
.	TRBD2	TRBV28	TRBJ2-7	TGTGCCAGCAGTTTCCCGGGGGGGGAAATCTTCTACGAGCAGTACTTC	CASSFPGGEIFYEQYF
.	TRBD1	TRBV2	TRBJ2-3	TGTGCCAGCAGGGCGGGACAGGGCACAGATACGCAGTATTTT	CASRAGQGTDTQYF
.	.	TRBV2	TRBJ1-5	TGTGCCAGCAGTGTGGCAGGGCCGGGCGGTAGCAATCAGCCCCAGCATTTT	CASSVAGPGGSNQPQHF
.	.	TRBV28	TRBJ2-7	TGTGCCAGCAGTGGGTCCCCCGGCTACGAGCAGTACTTC	CASSGSPGYEQYF
.	.	TRBV4-1	TRBJ1-5	TGCGCCAGCAGCCAAGATCGGGCAGTGAGGAGCAATCAGCCCCAGCATTTT	CASSQDRAVRSNQPQHF
.	.	TRBV6-5	TRBJ2-5	TGTGCCAGCAGTTACACCGGGACGAAAGAGACCCAGTACTTC	CASSYTGTKETQYF
.	.	TRBV27	TRBJ2-6	TGTGCCAGCAGTTTATCCCGAATCACTCACAGGGATTCCGGGGCCAACGTCCTGACTTTC	CASSLSRITHRDSGANVLTF
.	.	TRBV28	TRBJ1-1	TGTGCCAGCAGTCCGCCCCCGAACACTGAAGCTTTCTTT	CASSPPPNTEAFF
.	.	TRBV27	TRBJ2-5	TGTGCCAGCGCGGCCCGGGGGTGGAAAGAGACCCAGTACTTC	CASAARGWKETQYF
.	.	TRBV9	TRBJ1-2	TGTGCCAGCAGCGTAATGGCTGTACTTAACTATGGCTACACCTTC	CASSVMAVLNYGYTF
once	.	TRBV5-1	TRBJ2-5	TGCGCCAGCAGCTTGTGGGGGGAGAGTCAAGAGACCCAGTACTTC	CASSLWGESQETQYF
.	.	TRBV19	TRBJ1-5	TGTGCCAGTAGGGTCCCGCCCAATCAGCCCCAGCATTTT	CASRVPPNQPQHF
few	.	TRBV25-1	TRBJ1-5	TGTGCCAGCAGTGCCCAAGACAGGAATCAGCCCCAGCATTTT	CASSAQDRNQPQHF
.	TRBD1	TRBV4-2	TRBJ1-2	TGTGCCAGCAGCCAAGCTAGGACAGGGGCCTACTATGGCTACACCTTC	CASSQARTGAYYGYTF
.	TRBD1	TRBV2	TRBJ1-5	TGTGCCAGCAGTTGGACAGGGGGTCAGCCCCAGCATTTT	CASSWTGGQPQHF
.	.	TRBV29-1	TRBJ1-1	TGCAGCGTTGAAGTATTCCTGAACACTGAAGCTTTCTTT	CSVEVFLNTEAFF
.	TRBD1	TRBV5-6	TRBJ1-4	TGTGCCAGCAGGGCACAGGGGGCGCGATTGAAACTGTTTTTT	CASRAQGARLKLFF
.	TRBD1	TRBV19	TRBJ1-5	TGTGCCAGTACCGGGACAGGGAGCAATCAGCCCCAGCATTTT	CASTGTGSNQPQHF
.	.	TRBV7-8	TRBJ2-3	TGTGCCAGCAGCTTCGCCCGCGTGTTCTGGCGGGATACGCAGTATTTT	CASSFARVFWRDTQYF